Listed below are T cell receptor beta chains from one sample, sequenced in a study of CD8 T cells in Susac syndrome. TCRdb fed the immunoSEQ multiplex PCR reads into MiXCR, producing one record per CDR3 protein. The sample holds 95,000 or so distinct CDR3 sequences, just under 95% seen once. Sequences were obtained from CD8+ T cells from PBMCs. These receptors all stem from a human donor in good health. The CDR3 runs from the conserved cysteine through the conserved F or W. Each record gives: J gene, V gene, CDR3 protein.

TRBJ2-3 | TRBV7-6 | CASSSSGLGTDTQYF
TRBJ1-5 | TRBV4-1 | CASSQGTGPNQPQHF
TRBJ2-5 | TRBV6-5 | CASSYRQGETQYF
TRBJ2-3 | TRBV9 | CASSDPMEGETDTQYF
TRBJ1-2 | TRBV29-1 | CSGISEYGYTF
TRBJ1-4 | TRBV5-6 | CASSPGQHNEKLFF
TRBJ2-1 | TRBV14 | CASSHHPGLASRLGEQFF
TRBJ2-7 | TRBV11-2 | CASSHYGDSTYEQYF
TRBJ1-3 | TRBV29-1 | CSVQAGGSGNTIYF
TRBJ2-1 | TRBV11-1 | CASSLTLENEQFF
TRBJ2-3 | TRBV7-9 | CASSDGQTDTQYF
TRBJ1-1 | TRBV4-1 | CASRAGANTEAFF
TRBJ2-1 | TRBV11-2 | CASSLLAGGRDNEQFF
TRBJ1-5 | TRBV7-8 | CASSPFGGGGNQPQHF
TRBJ1-6 | TRBV2 | CASSRDRGYSPLHF
TRBJ1-2 | TRBV20-1 | CSKPSNYGYTF
TRBJ2-2 | TRBV6-1 | CASSSYSGTGGTGELFF
TRBJ2-2 | TRBV29-1 | CSVEVWTGGTGELFF
TRBJ2-1 | TRBV7-2 | CASSDPTLAGVYNEQFF
TRBJ2-3 | TRBV5-1 | CASSNGQGRLADTQYF
TRBJ1-5 | TRBV15 | CATSRRGDPNQPQHF
TRBJ2-5 | TRBV2 | CASSEPDRGPGKETQYF
TRBJ2-1 | TRBV29-1 | CSVEVVAEQFF
TRBJ2-7 | TRBV6-2/TRBV6-3 | CASSYDSSYEQYF
TRBJ1-1 | TRBV20-1 | CSASTGVNTEAFF
TRBJ1-5 | TRBV6-5 | CASSYGTGGNQPQHF
TRBJ2-1 | TRBV3-1 | CASSQIGRKGNEQFF
TRBJ1-5 | TRBV6-1 | CASSAGDGGQPQHF
TRBJ2-7 | TRBV29-1 | CSVEDSGESNEQYF
TRBJ1-2 | TRBV29-1 | CSAVGVDYGYTF
TRBJ2-4 | TRBV6-5 | CASSTGGAGSIQYF